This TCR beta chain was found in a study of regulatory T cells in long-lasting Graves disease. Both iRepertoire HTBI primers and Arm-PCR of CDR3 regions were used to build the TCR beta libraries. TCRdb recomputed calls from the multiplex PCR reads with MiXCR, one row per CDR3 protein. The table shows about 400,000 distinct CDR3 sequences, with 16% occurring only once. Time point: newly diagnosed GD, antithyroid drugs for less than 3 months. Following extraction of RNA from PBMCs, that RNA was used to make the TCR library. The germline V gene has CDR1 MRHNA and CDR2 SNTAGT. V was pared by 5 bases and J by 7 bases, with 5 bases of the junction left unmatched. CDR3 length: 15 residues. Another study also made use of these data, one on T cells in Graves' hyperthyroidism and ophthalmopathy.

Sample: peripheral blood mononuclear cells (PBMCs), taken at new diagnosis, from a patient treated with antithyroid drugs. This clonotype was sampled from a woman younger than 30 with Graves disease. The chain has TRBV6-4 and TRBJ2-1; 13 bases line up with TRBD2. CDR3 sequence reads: CASSPTSGRGNEQFF. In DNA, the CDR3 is TGTGCCAGCAGTCCCACTAGCGGGAGGGGAAATGAGCAGTTCTTC.